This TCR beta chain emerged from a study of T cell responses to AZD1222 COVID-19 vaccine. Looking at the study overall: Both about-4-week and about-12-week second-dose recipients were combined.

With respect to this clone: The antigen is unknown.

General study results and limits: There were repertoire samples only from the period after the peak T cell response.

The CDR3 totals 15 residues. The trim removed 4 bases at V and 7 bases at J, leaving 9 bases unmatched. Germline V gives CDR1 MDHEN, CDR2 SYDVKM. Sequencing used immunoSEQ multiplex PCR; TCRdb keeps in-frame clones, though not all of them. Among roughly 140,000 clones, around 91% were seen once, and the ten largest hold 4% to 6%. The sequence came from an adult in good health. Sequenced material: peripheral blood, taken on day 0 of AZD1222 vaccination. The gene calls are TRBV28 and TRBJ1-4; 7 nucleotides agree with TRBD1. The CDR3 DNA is TGTGCCAGCAGTTCCAGACAGGGCCCTGGTGAAAAACTGTTTTTT. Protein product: CASSSRQGPGEKLFF.